This TCR beta chain came from a study of blood T cell repertoires in COVID-19. The wider study: Whether acute or convalescent, the COVID-19 samples came from the United States, Italy and Spain. The cDNA or gDNA used as material had been derived from T cells, B-cell-depleted T cells, or PBMCs.

Germline V gene lookup returns CDR1 MNHEY and CDR2 SVGAGI. Trimming cost V 6 bases and J 0 bases, with 11 bases left between them. The length of the CDR3 is 14 residues. In the original workflow: Estimation of nucleated cell counts relied on the amplification of reference gene primers. TCRdb's table, derived via immunoSEQ multiplex PCR, lists solely in-frame clones and lacks some. The DNA gave D and trimming, while V, J and clone size come from that table. The sample yields 95,000 to 100,000 clones, approximately 84% seen once. In this sample, this clone turned up a few times. The chain is built from TRBV6-5 and TRBJ1-2; D gene unclear. The receptor was derived from a man aged 65-85 years with acute or convalescent COVID-19. Sequencing was done on a sample of peripheral blood. The CDR3 here is CASRRELANYGYTF. The DNA of the CDR3 is TGTGCCAGCAGGCGGGAGTTGGCTAACTATGGCTACACCTTC.